This T cell receptor (beta chain) was recovered during a study of Graves' ophthalmopathy and Graves' hyperthyroidism (dated by TCRdb to the late 2010s). In the study overall: Peripheral blood was collected before any treatment was given, at the time of initial diagnosis. In total, 135 blood samples were TCR-sequenced: roughly 45 ophthalmopathy, some 80 hyperthyroidism and roughly 17 hyperthyroidism-to-ophthalmopathy patients. In six or seven hyperthyroidism patients, the T-cell repertoires found in thyroid tissue were compared with those found in blood. The 85 to 100 discovery patients were randomly split 7:3 into training and test sets. The study used TCR beta repertoire signatures to distinguish Graves' ophthalmopathy from Graves' hyperthyroidism and to predict progression to ophthalmopathy. Following sample collection, hyperthyroidism patients were given methimazole at a starting dose of 30 mg daily, and ophthalmopathy patients were given high-dose intravenous methylprednisolone. A discovery set of more than 90 patients (around 40 ophthalmopathy, just over 55 stable hyperthyroidism) was enrolled to explore V-J signatures distinguishing ophthalmopathy from hyperthyroidism. For independent validation, a separate cohort was made up of around 18 hyperthyroidism patients plus 17 patients who later progressed from hyperthyroidism to ophthalmopathy. What the study reported, not specific to this receptor: In cross-validation, the 13-signature model distinguished ophthalmopathy from stable hyperthyroidism with approximately 88% sensitivity and roughly 81% specificity, and in the test set the corresponding values were roughly 80% and 75%. Among expanded thyroid clonotypes with frequency above 0.001, most also showed up in blood, which suggests that blood repertoires may reflect the thyroid immune response. Sample size was not predetermined statistically, and investigators were not blinded to group allocation. In validation, the model predicted ophthalmopathy progression with nearly 71% sensitivity and roughly 72% specificity; 12 predicted patients were CT-confirmed with GO in a median of approximately 6.5 months.

The CDR3 numbers 17 residues from cysteine through phenylalanine. The retained sequence is limited to the CDR3, 51 bases, with the frame set at the first base. From V the trimming removes 1 base and from J it removes 2 bases, while the gene matches leave 9 bases of the junction unaccounted for. The germline V gene (reference sequence) sets CDR1 to LNHNV and CDR2 to YYDKDF. TCR beta CDR3 regions were amplified from RNA transcripts for repertoire sequencing. A first-round RT-PCR used HTBI primers with the Qiagen OneStep RT-PCR kit, followed by a second-round multiplex PCR, size selection and purification. The libraries underwent paired-end sequencing with 100 bp reads on an Illumina HiSeq2000. In the authors' own workflow: Reads were processed with SOAPnuke, discarding reads with adapters, uncalled bases, mean Phred below 15, or no exact constant-primer or identifier match. COPE v1.2.5 was used to merge high-quality paired reads. Each unique nucleotide sequence was treated as a clonotype, and MiTCR v1.1 was used to align the clonotypes to the IMGT TRB V, D and J references. The analysis was limited to V-J combinations with a frequency above 0.0001, which together covered roughly 99% of the repertoires. For each V-J combination, a TCR clonal expansion and chaos score was defined as the ratio of F50 clonal expansion to chaos observed in the TCRdist matrix. Welch's t-statistics and random forest were used to narrow the features down to over ten V-J combinations, which were then fed into a naive Bayes classifier. The similarity between thyroid and blood repertoires was quantified using the Morisita-Horn index. TCRdb cleaned the public reads at Q25 with fastp, built clones with MiXCR and kept in-frame beta chains. Each record represents a unique CDR3 protein, reported with the most common genes and DNA among its rows. TCRdb's processing, not the authors' own work, is the source of the V and J calls. The sample contains 170,000 or so distinct CDR3 sequences, 30% to 45% of them found a single time. Roughly 5.8% of the sample belongs to the ten largest clones.

This clonotype was recorded at least ten times. Its binding antigen is unknown. It has no much larger one-base neighbor in the sample; base qualities were not kept. Patients with ophthalmopathy had moderately to severely active disease, with a Clinical Activity Score of 3 or more, a NOSPECS grade of 4 or more, and a disease duration of less than 3 months. Patients were excluded if they had other autoimmune diseases, uncontrolled infections, pregnancy or lactation. Diagnosis was based on clinical symptoms, serum thyroxine, TRAb, thyroid ultrasound and orbital computed tomography. Ficoll-Paque density gradient centrifugation was used to isolate PBMCs from about 9.4 ml of fresh peripheral blood. Total RNA was extracted using Trizol reagent, and RNA quality was checked on an Agilent 2100 Bioanalyzer.

The chain is encoded by TRBV15 joined to TRBJ2-5; TRBD1 aligns with 8 central bases. The specimen sequenced was peripheral blood. This TCR derives from a woman aged 40 to 50 with Graves' ophthalmopathy. Donor details come from another sample of the same person, matched by shared clones. The nucleotides are TGTGCCACCAGCAGAGGGGGCAGGGGGCTCGAACAAGAGACCCAGTACTTC. This is translated as CATSRGGRGLEQETQYF. Outside the CDR3, residues come from the reference TRBV15 and TRBJ2-5 proteins, so the full variable domain is: DAMVIQNPRYQVTQFGKPVTLSCSQTLNHNVMYWYQQKSSQAPKLLFHYYDKDFNNEADTPDNFQSRRPNTSFCFLDIRSPGLGDTAMYLCATSRGGRGLEQETQYFGPGTRLLVL.